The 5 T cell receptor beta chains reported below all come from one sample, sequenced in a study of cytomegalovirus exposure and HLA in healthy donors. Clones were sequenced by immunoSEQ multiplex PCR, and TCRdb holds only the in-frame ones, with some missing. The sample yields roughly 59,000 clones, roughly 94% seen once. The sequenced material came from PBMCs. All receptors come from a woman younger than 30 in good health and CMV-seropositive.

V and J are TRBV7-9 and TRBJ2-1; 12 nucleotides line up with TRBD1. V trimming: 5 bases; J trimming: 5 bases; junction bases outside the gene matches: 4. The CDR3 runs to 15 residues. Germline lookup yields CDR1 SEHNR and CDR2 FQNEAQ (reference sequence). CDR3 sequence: CASSVGQGAHNEQFF. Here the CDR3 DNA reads TGTGCCAGCAGCGTGGGACAGGGGGCCCACAATGAGCAGTTCTTC.

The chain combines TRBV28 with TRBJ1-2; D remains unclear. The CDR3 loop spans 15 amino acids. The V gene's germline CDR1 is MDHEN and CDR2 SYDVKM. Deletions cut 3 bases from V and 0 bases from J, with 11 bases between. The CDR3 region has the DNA TGTGCCAGCAGTTTGGGAGAGGCCCCTAACTATGGCTACACCTTC. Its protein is CASSLGEAPNYGYTF.

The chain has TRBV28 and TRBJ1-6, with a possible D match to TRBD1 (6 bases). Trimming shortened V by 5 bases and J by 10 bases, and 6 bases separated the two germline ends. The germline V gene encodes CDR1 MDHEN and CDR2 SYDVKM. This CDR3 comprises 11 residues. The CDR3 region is CASSQGSPLHF. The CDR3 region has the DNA TGTGCCAGCAGTCAGGGGTCACCCCTCCACTTT.

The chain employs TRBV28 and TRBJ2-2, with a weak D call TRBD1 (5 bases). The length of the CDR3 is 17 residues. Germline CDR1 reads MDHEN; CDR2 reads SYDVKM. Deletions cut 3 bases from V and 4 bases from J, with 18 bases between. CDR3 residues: CASSFLRRGQATGELFF. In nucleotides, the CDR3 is TGTGCCAGCAGTTTCCTCCGAAGGGGCCAGGCCACCGGGGAGCTGTTTTTT.

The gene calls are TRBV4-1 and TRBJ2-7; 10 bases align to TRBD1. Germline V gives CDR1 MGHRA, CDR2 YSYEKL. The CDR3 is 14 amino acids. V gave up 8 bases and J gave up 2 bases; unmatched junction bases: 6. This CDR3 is CASGTGVGPYEQYF. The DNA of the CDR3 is TGCGCCAGCGGGACAGGGGTTGGCCCCTACGAGCAGTACTTC.